This T cell receptor beta chain was captured by sequencing in a study of blood T cell repertoires in COVID-19. Repertoires were generated with immunoSEQ multiplex PCR, while TCRdb's copy carries only in-frame clones and drops some. The sample includes roughly 75,000 clones, approximately 79% seen only once; the top ten take 2% to 3%. Sequencing used peripheral blood. The TCR sequence derives from a human donor with acute or convalescent COVID-19. The donor label of this sample is uncertain.

CDR3 sequence reads: CASMAGGNTEAFF. CDR3 coding DNA: TGTGCCAGCATGGCAGGGGGGAACACTGAAGCTTTCTTT. This chain links TRBV2 with TRBJ1-1, with 7 bases matching TRBD1. Germline values: CDR1 SNHLY, CDR2 FYNNEI. This CDR3 region has 13 residues. With 7 bases clipped from V and 1 base from J, the junction kept 3 bases outside the gene matches.